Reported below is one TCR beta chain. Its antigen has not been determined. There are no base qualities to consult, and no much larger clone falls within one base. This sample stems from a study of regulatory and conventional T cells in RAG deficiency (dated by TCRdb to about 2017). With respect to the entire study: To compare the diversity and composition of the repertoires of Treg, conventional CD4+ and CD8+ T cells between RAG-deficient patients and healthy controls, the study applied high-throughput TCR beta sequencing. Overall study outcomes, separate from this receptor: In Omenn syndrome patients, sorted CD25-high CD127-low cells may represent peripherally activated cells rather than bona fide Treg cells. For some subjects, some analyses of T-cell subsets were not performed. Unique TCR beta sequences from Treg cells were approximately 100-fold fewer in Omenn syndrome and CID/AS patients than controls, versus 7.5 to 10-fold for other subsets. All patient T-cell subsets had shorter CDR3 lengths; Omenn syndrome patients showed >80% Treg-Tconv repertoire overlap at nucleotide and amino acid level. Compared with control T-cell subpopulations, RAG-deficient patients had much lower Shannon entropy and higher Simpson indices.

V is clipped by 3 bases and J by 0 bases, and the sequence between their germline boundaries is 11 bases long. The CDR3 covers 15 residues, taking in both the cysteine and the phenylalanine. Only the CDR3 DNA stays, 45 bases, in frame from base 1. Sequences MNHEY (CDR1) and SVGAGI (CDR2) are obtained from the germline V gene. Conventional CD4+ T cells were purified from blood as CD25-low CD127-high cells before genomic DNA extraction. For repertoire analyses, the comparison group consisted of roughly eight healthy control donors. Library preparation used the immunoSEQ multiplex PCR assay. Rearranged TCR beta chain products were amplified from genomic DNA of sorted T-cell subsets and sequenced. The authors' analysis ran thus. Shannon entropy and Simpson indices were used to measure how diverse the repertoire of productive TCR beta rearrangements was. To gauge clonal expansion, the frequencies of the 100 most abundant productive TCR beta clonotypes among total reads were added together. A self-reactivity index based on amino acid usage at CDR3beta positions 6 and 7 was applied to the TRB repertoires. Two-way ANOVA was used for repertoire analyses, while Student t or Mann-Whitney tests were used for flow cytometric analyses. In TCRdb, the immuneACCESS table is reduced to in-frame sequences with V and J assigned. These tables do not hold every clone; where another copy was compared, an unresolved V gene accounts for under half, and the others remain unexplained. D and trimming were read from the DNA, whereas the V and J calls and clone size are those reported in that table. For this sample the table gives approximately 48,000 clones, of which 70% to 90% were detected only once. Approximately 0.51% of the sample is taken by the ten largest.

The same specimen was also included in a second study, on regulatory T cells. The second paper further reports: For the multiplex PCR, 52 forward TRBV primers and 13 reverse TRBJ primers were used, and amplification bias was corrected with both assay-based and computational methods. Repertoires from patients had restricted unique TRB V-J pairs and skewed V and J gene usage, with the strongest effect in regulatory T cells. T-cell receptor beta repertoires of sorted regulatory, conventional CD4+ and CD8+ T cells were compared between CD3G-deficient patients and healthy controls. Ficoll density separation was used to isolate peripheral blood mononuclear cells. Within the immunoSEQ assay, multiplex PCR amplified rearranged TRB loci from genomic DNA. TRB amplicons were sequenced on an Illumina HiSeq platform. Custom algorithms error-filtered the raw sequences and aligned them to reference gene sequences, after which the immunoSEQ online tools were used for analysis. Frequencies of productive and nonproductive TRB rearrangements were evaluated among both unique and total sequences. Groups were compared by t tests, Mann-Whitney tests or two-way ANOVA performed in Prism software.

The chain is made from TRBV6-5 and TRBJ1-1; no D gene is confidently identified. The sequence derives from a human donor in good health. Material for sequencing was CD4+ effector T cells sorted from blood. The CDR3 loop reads CASSYGSLVNTEAFF. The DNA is TGTGCCAGCAGTTATGGTTCCCTCGTGAACACTGAAGCTTTCTTT.